This T cell receptor beta chain comes out of a study of blood T cell repertoires in COVID-19. Study overall: The United States, Italy and Spain were the sources of the acute and convalescent COVID-19 samples. The cDNA or gDNA used as material had been derived from T cells, B-cell-depleted T cells, or PBMCs.

This clone came up once. Study processing details: Amplification with reference gene primers provided the estimates of nucleated cell counts. The repertoire was sequenced with immunoSEQ multiplex PCR; TCRdb's copy has only in-frame clones and lacks some. V and J calls and clone size are as listed in that table; D and trimming were resolved from the DNA. The table shows 200,000 to 250,000 clones, with 70% to 90% occurring only once. CDR1 and CDR2 (germline): ENHRY, SYGVKD. V lost 6 bases, J lost 0 bases, and 12 bases lay in between. The CDR3 length is 15 residues. The sequencing sample was made of peripheral blood. The TCR comes from a man aged 40-50 years with acute or convalescent COVID-19. The rearrangement joins TRBV10-3 to TRBJ2-1, with TRBD1 as a possible D gene (6 bases). In nucleotides, the CDR3 is TGTGCCATCAGCTTTGGACAGAGCTCCTACAATGAGCAGTTCTTC. It translates to CAISFGQSSYNEQFF.